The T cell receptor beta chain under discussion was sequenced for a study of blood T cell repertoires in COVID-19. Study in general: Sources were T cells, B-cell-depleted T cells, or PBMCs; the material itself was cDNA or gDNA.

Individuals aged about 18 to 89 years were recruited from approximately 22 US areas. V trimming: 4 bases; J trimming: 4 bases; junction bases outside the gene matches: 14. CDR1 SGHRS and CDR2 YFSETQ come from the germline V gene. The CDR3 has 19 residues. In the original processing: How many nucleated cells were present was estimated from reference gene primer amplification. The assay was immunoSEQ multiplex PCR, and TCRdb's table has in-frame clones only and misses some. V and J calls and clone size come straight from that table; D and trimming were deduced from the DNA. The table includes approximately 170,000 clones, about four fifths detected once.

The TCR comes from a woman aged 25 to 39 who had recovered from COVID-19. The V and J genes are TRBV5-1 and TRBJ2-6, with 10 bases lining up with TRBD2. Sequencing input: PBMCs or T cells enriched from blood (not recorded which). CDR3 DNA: TGCGCCAGCAGCCCCCTGGGTAGCGGGGGGCCGAGGGGGGCCAACGTCCTGACTTTC. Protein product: CASSPLGSGGPRGANVLTF.